This T cell receptor beta chain was captured in a study of T cell responses to AZD1222 COVID-19 vaccine. Libraries were prepared by immunoSEQ multiplex PCR; TCRdb keeps only in-frame clonotypes and omits some of them. This table holds about 190,000 clones, under 95% found once. The germline V gene has CDR1 MNHEY and CDR2 SVGEGT. CDR3 size: 14 residues. Deletions cut 5 bases from V and 6 bases from J, with 14 bases between. This TCR came from an adult in good health. Specimen: peripheral blood, collected on day 0 of AZD1222 vaccination. V usage is TRBV6-2 or TRBV6-3 and J usage is TRBJ1-5; perhaps TRBD1 as D (5 bases). The CDR3 DNA reads as TGTGCCAGCAGTCACGCAGGGTCCCCTCAGCCCCAGCATTTT. Its translation: CASSHAGSPQPQHF.